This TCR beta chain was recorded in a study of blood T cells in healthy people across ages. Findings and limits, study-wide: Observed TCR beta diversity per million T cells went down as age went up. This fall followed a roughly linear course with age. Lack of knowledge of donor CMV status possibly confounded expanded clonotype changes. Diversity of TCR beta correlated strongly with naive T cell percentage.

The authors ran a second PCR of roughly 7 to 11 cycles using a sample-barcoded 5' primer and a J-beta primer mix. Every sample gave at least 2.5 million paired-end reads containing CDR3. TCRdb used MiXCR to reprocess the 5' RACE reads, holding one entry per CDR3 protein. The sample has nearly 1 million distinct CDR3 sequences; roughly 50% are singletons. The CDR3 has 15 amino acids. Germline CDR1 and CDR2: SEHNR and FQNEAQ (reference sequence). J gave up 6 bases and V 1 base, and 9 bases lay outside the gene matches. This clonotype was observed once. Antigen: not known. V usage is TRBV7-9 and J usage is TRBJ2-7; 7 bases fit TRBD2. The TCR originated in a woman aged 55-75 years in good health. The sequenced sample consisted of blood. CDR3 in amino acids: CASSLGWRETSEQYF. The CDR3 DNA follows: TGTGCCAGCAGCTTAGGTTGGCGGGAGACCAGCGAGCAGTACTTC.